This T cell receptor beta chain was profiled in a study of blood T cell repertoires in COVID-19 (dated by TCRdb to 2020 to 2022). A note on the overall study: Samples covering the acute and convalescent phases of COVID-19 were provided by collaborators in the United States, Italy and Spain. Sample metadata almost always included a de-identified subject ID, COVID-19 status, age in years and sex. The samples were drawn from the first 160 participants of the ongoing ImmuneRACE study and from 1,254 subjects provided by 6 global collaborators. Where available, HLA class I and class II types were taken from metadata supplied by the sample provider and were not determined by assay-based typing. The material from the prospective study consisted of cDNA or gDNA derived from T cells, B-cell-depleted T cells, or PBMCs. Deeply sampled blood TCRbeta repertoires from subjects exposed to, actively infected with, or recovered from COVID-19 were included in the dataset. The repertoires were released in a freely available public database intended as a resource for research on the immune response to SARS-CoV-2. The paper's findings and limits, for the study overall: The quantity of clinical and demographic metadata differed by source and by participant and was supplied without curation.

The collaborating institutions used their own protocols to collect whole blood in K2EDTA tubes. For TCRbeta analysis, collaborator samples were shipped as frozen whole blood, as isolated PBMCs, or as DNA extracted from either sample type. Turning to this clone: Its antigen remains unidentified. Base-call qualities are not available, and no considerably larger clone is one nucleotide away.

The immunoSEQ Assay, a bias-controlled multiplex PCR, was used to amplify TCRbeta CDR3 regions from genomic DNA. In the authors' own workflow: Nucleated cell counts per sample were estimated from amplification of reference gene primers within the assay. Sequence reads were collapsed and filtered to measure the absolute abundance of every unique TCRbeta CDR3 rearrangement. Productive Simpson clonality was computed per sample as the square root of Simpson's diversity index over productive rearrangements. In TCRdb, the immuneACCESS table is reduced to in-frame sequences with V and J assigned. These tables do not hold every clone; where another copy was compared, an unresolved V gene accounts for under half, and the others remain unexplained. V and J calls and clone size are copied from that table; D and trimming were computed from the DNA. Here the sample has around 64,000 clones; 75% to 85% occur a single time. The top ten constitute around an eighth of the sample.

Trimming leaves V shorter by 3 bases and J shorter by 9 bases, with the junction holding 8 bases beyond the gene matches. From a lookup of the germline V gene (reference sequence), CDR1 and CDR2 are MNHEY and SMNVEV. From cysteine to phenylalanine, the CDR3 is 15 amino acids long. Only the CDR3 DNA is retained, 45 bases long and in frame from the first base. The chain couples TRBV27 to TRBJ1-6, and TRBD1 matches 7 of the central bases. The TCR sequence derives from a human donor in a cohort sampled during active COVID-19. Material: peripheral blood. The DNA sequence is TGTGCCAGCAGTTTTAAGGGACAGTTAGGTTCACCCCTCCACTTT. This is translated as CASSFKGQLGSPLHF.